The clone carrying this T cell receptor beta chain was observed a few times. This entry comes from a study of response to subunit inactivated influenza vaccine. MiXCR, run by TCRdb on the RT-PCR reads, gives a single entry per CDR3 protein. The table records some 570,000 distinct CDR3 sequences, approximately 11% of them present only once. Trimming shortened V by 5 bases and J by 4 bases, and 17 bases separated the two germline ends. Germline CDR1 and CDR2: SGHTA and FQGNSA. CDR3 length: 15 amino acids. The same sample was also studied in work on T cells expressing NK-cell markers. From that report: The authors made TCR beta cDNA libraries by 5'RACE template switching. This switching added a universal primer site and UMIs. Repertoire data for TCR beta were derived from sorted T cells (CD3+CD56+NKG2C+, CD3+CD56+NKG2C- and CD3+CD56-NKG2C+). Seven of the eight sequenced donors were classified as HCMV-seropositive, and one was classified as seronegative. For a handful of donors, these clonotypes were likewise the leading ones in the CD3+CD56-NKG2C+ fraction.

The TCR was taken from a man over 45 who received an inactivated influenza vaccine. Source: PBMCs from blood, taken on the day of vaccination. This rearrangement joins TRBV7-2 to TRBJ1-1, with D perhaps TRBD1 (5 bases). In DNA, the CDR3 is TGTGCCAGCAGCCAGTTTCCGGGGGTAAGCACTGAAGCTTTCTTT. It codes for CASSQFPGVSTEAFF.